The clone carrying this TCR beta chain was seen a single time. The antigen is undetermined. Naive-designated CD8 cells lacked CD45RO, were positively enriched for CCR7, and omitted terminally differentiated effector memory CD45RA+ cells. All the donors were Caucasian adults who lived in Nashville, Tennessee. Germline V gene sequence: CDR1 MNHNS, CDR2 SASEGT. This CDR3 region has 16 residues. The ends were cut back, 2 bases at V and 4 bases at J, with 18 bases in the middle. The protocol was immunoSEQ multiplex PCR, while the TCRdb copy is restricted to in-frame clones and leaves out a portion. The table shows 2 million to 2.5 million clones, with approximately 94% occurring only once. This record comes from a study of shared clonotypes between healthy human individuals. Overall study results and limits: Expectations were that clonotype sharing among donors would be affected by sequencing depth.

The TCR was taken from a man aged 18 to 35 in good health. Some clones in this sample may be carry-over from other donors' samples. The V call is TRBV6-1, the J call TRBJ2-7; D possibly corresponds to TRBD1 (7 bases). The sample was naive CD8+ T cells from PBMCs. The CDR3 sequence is CASSERFGGQFYEQYF. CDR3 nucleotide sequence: TGTGCCAGCAGTGAAAGGTTCGGGGGACAGTTTTACGAGCAGTACTTC.